This TCR beta chain derives from a study of T cell repertoires in cytomegalovirus infection (dated by TCRdb to the late 2010s). Study-wide context: Donor HLA type was relevant to the analysis, because carriage of CMV infection together with the matching HLA type was indicated by public TCR beta signatures.

V is trimmed back by 6 bases and J by 2 bases, and the junction contains 7 bases that no gene match accounts for. The CDR3 starts with the cysteine, ends with the phenylalanine, and has 14 residues. Left in the record is the CDR3 DNA by itself, 42 bases read in frame from the first base. The data were produced on an Illumina HiSeq 1500. TCRdb's own reprocessing of the public reads used fastp at Q25 and MiXCR and kept productive beta chains. Merged by CDR3 protein, the rows form single entries marked with the most common genes and DNA. The sample table shows about 740,000 distinct CDR3 sequences, and about 40% are seen once. The top ten clones comprise around 3% of the sample. This clonotype was counted many times. Its antigen specificity is not known. No base quality information exists; no much larger clone differs at one position. Study-level results and caveats: Carriers of CMV infection plus the relevant HLA type were discriminated by the cumulative frequency of public TCR beta family members in the study cohort and in an independent roughly 370-donor cohort. The ex vivo response was dominated by HLA-C-restricted CMV-specific TCR beta clonotypes, which also provided the single most frequent clonotype in two of eight donors.

This receptor was obtained from a human donor in good health (CMV status not recorded). Some clones in this sample may be carry-over from other donors' samples. Sequenced material: PBMCs. This chain joins TRBV12-3 or TRBV12-4 to TRBJ2-7; TRBD1 fits 7 bases in the junction. The DNA sequence reads TGTGCCAGCAGCGCGACAGGGCCTGCCTACGAGCAGTACTTC. The translation is CASSATGPAYEQYF.